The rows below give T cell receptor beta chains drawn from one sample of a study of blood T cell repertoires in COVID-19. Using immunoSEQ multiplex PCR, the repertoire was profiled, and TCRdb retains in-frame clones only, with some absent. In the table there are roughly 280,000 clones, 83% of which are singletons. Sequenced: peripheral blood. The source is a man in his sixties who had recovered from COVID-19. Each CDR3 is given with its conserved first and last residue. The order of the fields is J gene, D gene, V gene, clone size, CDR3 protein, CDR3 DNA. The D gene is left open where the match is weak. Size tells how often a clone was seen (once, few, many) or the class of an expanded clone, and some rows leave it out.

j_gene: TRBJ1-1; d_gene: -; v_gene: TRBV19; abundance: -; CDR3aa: CASSVGWGTREGDTEAFF; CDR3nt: TGTGCCAGTAGTGTCGGGTGGGGAACCAGGGAAGGGGACACTGAAGCTTTCTTT
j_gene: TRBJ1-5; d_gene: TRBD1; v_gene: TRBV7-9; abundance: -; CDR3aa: CASSFDRGPNQPQHF; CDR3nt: TGTGCCAGCAGCTTCGACAGGGGCCCGAATCAGCCCCAGCATTTT
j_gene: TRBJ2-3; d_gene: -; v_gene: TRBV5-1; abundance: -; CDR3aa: CASSSGQGLQTQYF; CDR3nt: TGCGCCAGCAGCTCGGGCCAGGGGCTTCAGACGCAGTATTTT
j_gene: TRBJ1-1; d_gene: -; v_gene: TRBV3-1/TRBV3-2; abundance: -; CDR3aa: CASSLTGNTEAFF; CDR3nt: TGTGCCAGCAGCCTGACAGGGAACACTGAAGCTTTCTTT
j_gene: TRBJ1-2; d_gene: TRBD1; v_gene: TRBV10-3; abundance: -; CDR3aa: CAISDPRQGVNYGYTF; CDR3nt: TGTGCCATCAGTGACCCTCGACAGGGGGTTAACTATGGCTACACCTTC
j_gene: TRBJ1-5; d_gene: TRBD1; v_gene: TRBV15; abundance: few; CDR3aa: CATSRGQGATQPQHF; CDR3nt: TGTGCCACCAGCAGGGGACAGGGGGCGACTCAGCCCCAGCATTTT
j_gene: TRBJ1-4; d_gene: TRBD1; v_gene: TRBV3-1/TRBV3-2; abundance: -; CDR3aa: CASGDRGWEKLFF; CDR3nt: TGTGCCAGCGGCGACAGGGGTTGGGAAAAACTGTTTTTT
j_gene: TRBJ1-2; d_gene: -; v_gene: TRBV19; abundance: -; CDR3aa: CASSIDGGENYGYTF; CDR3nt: TGTGCCAGTAGTATAGATGGAGGGGAAAACTATGGCTACACCTTC
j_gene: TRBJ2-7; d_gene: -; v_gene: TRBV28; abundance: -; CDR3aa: CASRFGPHEQYF; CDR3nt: TGTGCCAGCAGGTTTGGGCCGCACGAGCAGTACTTC
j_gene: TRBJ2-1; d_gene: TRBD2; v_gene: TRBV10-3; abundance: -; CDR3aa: CAISESYSGADNEQFF; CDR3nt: TGTGCCATCAGTGAGTCGTATAGCGGGGCCGACAATGAGCAGTTCTTC
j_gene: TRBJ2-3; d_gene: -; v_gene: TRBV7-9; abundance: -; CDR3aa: CASVESGHLGDTQYF; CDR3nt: TGTGCCAGCGTAGAATCGGGACACTTAGGAGATACGCAGTATTTT
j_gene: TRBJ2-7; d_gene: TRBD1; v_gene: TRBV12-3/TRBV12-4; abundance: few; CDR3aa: CASSLDRDYEQYF; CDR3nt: TGTGCCAGCAGTTTGGACAGGGACTACGAGCAGTACTTC
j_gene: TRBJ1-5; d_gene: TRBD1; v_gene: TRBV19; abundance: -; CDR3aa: CASSITAGGYQPQHF; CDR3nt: TGTGCCAGTAGTATAACGGCAGGGGGCTATCAGCCCCAGCATTTT
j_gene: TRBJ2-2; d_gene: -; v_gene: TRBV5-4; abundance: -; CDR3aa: CASSFFLGKGELFF; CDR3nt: TGTGCCAGCAGCTTTTTTTTGGGCAAGGGGGAGCTGTTTTTT
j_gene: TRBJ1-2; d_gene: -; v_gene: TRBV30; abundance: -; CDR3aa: CAWSTGHTYGYTF; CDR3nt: TGTGCCTGGAGCACGGGACACACCTATGGCTACACCTTC
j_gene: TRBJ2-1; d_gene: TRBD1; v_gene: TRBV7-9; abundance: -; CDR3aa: CASSPGQANNEQFF; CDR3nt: TGTGCCAGCAGCCCGGGACAGGCTAACAATGAGCAGTTCTTC
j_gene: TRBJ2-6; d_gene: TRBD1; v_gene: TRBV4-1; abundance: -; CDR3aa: CASSHPGQLVSGANVLTF; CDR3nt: TGCGCCAGCAGCCACCCGGGACAGCTCGTCTCTGGGGCCAACGTCCTGACTTTC
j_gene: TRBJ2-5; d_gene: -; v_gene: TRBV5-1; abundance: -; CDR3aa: CASGSSGQARGETQYF; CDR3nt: TGCGCCAGCGGATCCTCCGGACAGGCACGGGGGGAGACCCAGTACTTC
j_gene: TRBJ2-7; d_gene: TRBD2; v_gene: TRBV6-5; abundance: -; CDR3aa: CASSLGTSGGEQYF; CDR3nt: TGTGCCAGCAGCCTGGGGACTAGCGGAGGGGAGCAGTACTTC
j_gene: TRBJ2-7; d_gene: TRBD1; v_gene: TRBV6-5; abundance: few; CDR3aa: CASAAGRGLNEQYF; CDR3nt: TGTGCCAGCGCGGCCGGCAGGGGGCTCAACGAGCAGTACTTC
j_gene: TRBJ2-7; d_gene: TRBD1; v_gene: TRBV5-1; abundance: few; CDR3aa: CASSTGQGNFEQYF; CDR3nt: TGCGCCAGCAGCACCGGACAGGGGAATTTCGAGCAGTACTTC
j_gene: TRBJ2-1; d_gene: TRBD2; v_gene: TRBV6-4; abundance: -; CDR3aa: CASSVRTSFTNEQFF; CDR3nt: TGTGCCAGCAGTGTGAGGACTAGCTTTACCAATGAGCAGTTCTTC
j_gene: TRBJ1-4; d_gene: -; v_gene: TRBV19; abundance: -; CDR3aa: CASTPGHATNEKLFF; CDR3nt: TGTGCCAGTACACCGGGTCACGCAACTAATGAAAAACTGTTTTTT
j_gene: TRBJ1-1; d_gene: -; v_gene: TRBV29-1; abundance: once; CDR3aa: CSVARLTKNTEAFF; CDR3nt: TGCAGCGTCGCACGCTTGACAAAGAACACTGAAGCTTTCTTT
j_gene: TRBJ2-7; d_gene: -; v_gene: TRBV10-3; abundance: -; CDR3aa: CAISESVVSSYEQYF; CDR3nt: TGTGCCATCAGTGAGTCGGTGGTGAGCTCCTACGAGCAGTACTTC
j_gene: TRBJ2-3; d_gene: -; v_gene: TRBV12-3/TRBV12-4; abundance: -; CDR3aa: CASSFFTDTQYF; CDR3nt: TGTGCCAGCAGTTTCTTCACAGATACGCAGTATTTT
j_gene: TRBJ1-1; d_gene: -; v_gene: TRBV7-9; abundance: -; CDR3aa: CASSLNSGTEAFF; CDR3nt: TGTGCCAGCAGCTTAAACAGTGGCACTGAAGCTTTCTTT
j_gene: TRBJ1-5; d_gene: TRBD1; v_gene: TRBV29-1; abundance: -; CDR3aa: CSAQSGTGNQPQHF; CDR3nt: TGCAGCGCGCAATCCGGGACAGGCAATCAGCCCCAGCATTTT
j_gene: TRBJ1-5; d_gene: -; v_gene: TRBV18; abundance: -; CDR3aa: CASSREGAADSNQPQHF; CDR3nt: TGTGCCAGCTCAAGGGAGGGCGCCGCAGATAGCAATCAGCCCCAGCATTTT
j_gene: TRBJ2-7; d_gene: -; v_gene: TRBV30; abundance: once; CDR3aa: CAWSDPGDLLYEQYF; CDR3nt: TGTGCCTGGAGTGATCCAGGGGATCTACTCTACGAGCAGTACTTC
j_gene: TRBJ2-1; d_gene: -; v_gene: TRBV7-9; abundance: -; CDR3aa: CASSSGDSRNEQFF; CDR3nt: TGTGCCAGCAGCTCTGGGGACTCCCGCAATGAGCAGTTCTTC
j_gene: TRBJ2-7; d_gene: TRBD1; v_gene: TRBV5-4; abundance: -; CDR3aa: CASSLRGRGYEQYF; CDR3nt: TGTGCCAGCAGCTTGAGGGGGCGCGGGTACGAGCAGTACTTC
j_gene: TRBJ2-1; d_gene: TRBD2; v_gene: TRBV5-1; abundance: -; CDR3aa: CASIGSAGGGVEQFF; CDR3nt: TGCGCCAGCATCGGATCAGCGGGGGGTGGTGTTGAGCAGTTCTTC
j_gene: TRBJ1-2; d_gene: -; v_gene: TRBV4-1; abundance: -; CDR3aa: CASSQRSSISEGGYTF; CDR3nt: TGCGCCAGCAGCCAAAGGTCAAGCATAAGCGAGGGTGGCTACACCTTC
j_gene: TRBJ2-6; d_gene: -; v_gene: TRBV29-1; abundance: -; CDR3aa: CSVATGIGGANVLTF; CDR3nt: TGCAGCGTGGCTACAGGGATCGGGGGGGCCAACGTCCTGACTTTC
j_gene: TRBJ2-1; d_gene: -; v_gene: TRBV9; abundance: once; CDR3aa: CASSVQGSGNEQFF; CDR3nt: TGTGCCAGCAGCGTACAGGGGTCCGGCAATGAGCAGTTCTTC
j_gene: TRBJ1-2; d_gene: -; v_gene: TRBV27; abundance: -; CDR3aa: CASSPDRDYGYTF; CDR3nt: TGTGCCAGCAGCCCGGACAGAGACTATGGCTACACCTTC
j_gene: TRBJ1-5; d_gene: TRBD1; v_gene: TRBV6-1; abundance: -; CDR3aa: CASSEGAGQTQPQHF; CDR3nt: TGTGCCAGCAGTGAAGGGGCGGGACAGACCCAGCCCCAGCATTTT
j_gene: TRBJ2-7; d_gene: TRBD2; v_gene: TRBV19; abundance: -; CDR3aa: CASSRDYIYEQYF; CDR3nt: TGTGCCAGTAGCCGGGACTATATCTACGAGCAGTACTTC
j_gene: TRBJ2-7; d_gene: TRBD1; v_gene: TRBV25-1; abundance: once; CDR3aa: CASSGQGYEQYF; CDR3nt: TGTGCCAGCAGCGGACAGGGGTACGAGCAGTACTTC
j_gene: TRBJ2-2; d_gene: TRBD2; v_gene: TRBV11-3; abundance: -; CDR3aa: CASSDSGRELGTGELFF; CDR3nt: TGTGCCAGCAGCGATAGCGGGAGGGAACTAGGCACCGGGGAGCTGTTTTTT
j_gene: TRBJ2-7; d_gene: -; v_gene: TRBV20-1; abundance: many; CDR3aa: CSASNSRGSYEQYF; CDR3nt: TGCAGTGCTAGTAACTCGCGAGGCTCCTACGAGCAGTACTTC
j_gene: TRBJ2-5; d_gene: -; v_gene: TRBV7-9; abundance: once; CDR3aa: CASSRGQFEETQYF; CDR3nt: TGTGCCAGCAGTCGAGGACAGTTCGAAGAGACCCAGTACTTC
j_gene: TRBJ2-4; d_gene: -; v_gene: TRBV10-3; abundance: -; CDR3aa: CAISEILGHLQYF; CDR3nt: TGTGCCATCAGTGAGATACTTGGACACCTTCAGTACTTC
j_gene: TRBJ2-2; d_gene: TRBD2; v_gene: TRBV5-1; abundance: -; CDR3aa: CASSETSGRDAGELFF; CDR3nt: TGCGCCAGCAGCGAGACTAGCGGGAGGGACGCCGGGGAGCTGTTTTTT
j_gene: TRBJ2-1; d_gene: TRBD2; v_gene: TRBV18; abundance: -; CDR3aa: CASSFVAGGSYNEQFF; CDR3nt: TGTGCCAGCTCATTCGTGGCGGGGGGCTCCTACAATGAGCAGTTCTTC
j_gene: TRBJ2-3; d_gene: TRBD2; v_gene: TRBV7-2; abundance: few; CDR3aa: CASSPAGSGRGTQYF; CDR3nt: TGTGCCAGCAGCCCCGCGGGTAGCGGGAGAGGTACGCAGTATTTT
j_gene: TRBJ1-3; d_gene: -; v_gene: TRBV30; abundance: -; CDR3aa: CAWSTNSGNTIYF; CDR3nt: TGTGCCTGGAGTACAAACTCTGGAAACACCATATATTTT
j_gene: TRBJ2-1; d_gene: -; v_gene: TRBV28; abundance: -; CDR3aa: CASSLFASRNEQFF; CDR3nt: TGTGCCAGCAGTTTGTTTGCAAGTCGGAATGAGCAGTTCTTC
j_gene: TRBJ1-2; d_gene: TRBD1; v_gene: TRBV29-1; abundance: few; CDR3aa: CSVAGQGATYGYTF; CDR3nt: TGCAGCGTAGCGGGACAGGGGGCGACCTACGGCTACACCTTC
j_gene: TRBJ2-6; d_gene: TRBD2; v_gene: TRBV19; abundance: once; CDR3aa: CASAPGGGGLVPTGANVLTF; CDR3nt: TGTGCCAGTGCCCCGGGGGGTGGGGGGTTGGTCCCCACTGGGGCCAACGTCCTGACTTTC
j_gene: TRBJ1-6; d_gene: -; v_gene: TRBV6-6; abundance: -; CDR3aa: CASSYDTSYSPLHF; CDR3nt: TGTGCCAGCAGTTACGACACATCTTATTCACCCCTCCACTTT